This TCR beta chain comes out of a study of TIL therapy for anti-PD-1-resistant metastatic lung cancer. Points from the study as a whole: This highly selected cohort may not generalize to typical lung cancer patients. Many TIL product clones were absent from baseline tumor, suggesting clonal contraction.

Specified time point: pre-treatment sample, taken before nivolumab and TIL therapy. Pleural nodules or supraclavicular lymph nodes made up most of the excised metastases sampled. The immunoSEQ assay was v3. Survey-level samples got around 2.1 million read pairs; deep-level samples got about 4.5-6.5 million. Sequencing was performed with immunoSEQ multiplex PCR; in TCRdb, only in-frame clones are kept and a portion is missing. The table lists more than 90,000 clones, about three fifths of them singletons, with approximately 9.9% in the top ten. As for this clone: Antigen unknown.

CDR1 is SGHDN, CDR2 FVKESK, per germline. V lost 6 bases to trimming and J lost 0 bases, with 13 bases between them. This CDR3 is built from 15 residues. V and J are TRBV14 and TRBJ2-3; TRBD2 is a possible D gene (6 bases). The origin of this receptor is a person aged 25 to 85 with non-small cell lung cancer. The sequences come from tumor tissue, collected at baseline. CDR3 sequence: CASSQKRVSTDTQYF. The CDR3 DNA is TGTGCCAGCAGTCAGAAGCGGGTGAGCACAGATACGCAGTATTTT.